One sample yielded the 7 T cell receptor beta chains listed below, sequenced in a study of cytomegalovirus exposure and HLA in healthy donors. A multiplex PCR was run with 60 Vbeta primers and 13 Jbeta primers. Some clones are missing from TCRdb's copy, which holds only in-frame ones; the method was immunoSEQ multiplex PCR. Among about 130,000 clones listed, approximately 82% were seen once. The sequenced material came from PBMCs. These receptors came from a boy aged 2 to 10 in good health and CMV-seronegative.

As to this clone: One junction end does not reproduce the germline sequence, and a read error may be involved. The chain combines TRBV4-1 with TRBJ2-5; 7 nucleotides line up with TRBD1. CDR1 and CDR2 (germline): MGHRA, YSYEKL. The CDR3 has 14 amino acids. The CDR3 here is CASSHIQGSEIQYF. CDR3 coding DNA: TGCGCCAGCAGCCATATACAGGGGAGCGAGATCCAGTACTTC.

This chain connects TRBV5-1 to TRBJ2-5, with TRBD2 identical over 8 bases. The CDR3 loop spans 15 amino acids. Losses at the gene ends were 3 bases for V and 1 base for J; bases not matched to a gene: 5. Per the germline V gene, CDR1 is SGHRS and CDR2 is YFSETQ. The CDR3 sequence is CASSSAGGLQETQYF. Here the CDR3 DNA reads TGCGCCAGCAGCTCGGCGGGGGGACTCCAAGAGACCCAGTACTTC.

The chain uses TRBV9 and TRBJ1-2; 9 nucleotides match TRBD1. V shed 2 bases, J shed 2 bases, and the junction held 7 bases outside the gene matches. CDR1 is SGDLS, CDR2 YYNGEE, per germline. CDR3 length: 16 amino acids. The CDR3 protein is CASSVTGTGFNYGYTF. The CDR3 DNA sequence: TGTGCCAGCAGCGTCACCGGGACAGGGTTCAACTATGGCTACACCTTC.

The chain couples TRBV7-9 to TRBJ1-6, with 9 bases identical to TRBD1. Germline CDR1 reads SEHNR; CDR2 reads FQNEAQ (reference sequence). This CDR3 is 16 amino acids long. J gave up 6 bases and V 4 bases, and 7 bases lay outside the gene matches. Here the CDR3 DNA reads TGTGCCAGCAGCTCCACGTCGGGACAGGGTAATTCACCCCTCCACTTT. It yields the protein CASSSTSGQGNSPLHF.

The chain combines TRBV10-2 with TRBJ2-7, with TRBD2 matching 12 bases. Per germline, CDR1 WSHSY and CDR2 SAAADI. The CDR3 totals 13 residues. V shed 5 bases and J 7 bases; nucleotides not matched to a gene: 3. Here the CDR3 DNA reads TGCGCCAGCAGTCTAGCGGGAGGGCCGGAGCAGTACGTC. It codes for CASSLAGGPEQYV.

The chain employs TRBV9 and TRBJ2-5; 8 positions match TRBD2. This CDR3 comprises 16 residues. V trimming: 0 bases; J trimming: 1 base; junction bases outside the gene matches: 5. Germline loops: CDR1 SGDLS, CDR2 YYNGEE. DNA of the CDR3: TGTGCCAGCAGCGTAGTCGGGGGGGCCCGCCAAGAGACCCAGTACTTC. Its translation is CASSVVGGARQETQYF.

The chain has TRBV2 and TRBJ1-1; the D is unclear. The CDR3 length is 13 residues. V was cut by 8 bases and J by 4 bases, with 14 bases left in between. Germline CDR1 reads SNHLY; CDR2 reads FYNNEI. The CDR3 coding sequence is TGTGCCAGCGCCCGAGAAATCGGCACTGAAGCTTTCTTT. Translating gives CASAREIGTEAFF.